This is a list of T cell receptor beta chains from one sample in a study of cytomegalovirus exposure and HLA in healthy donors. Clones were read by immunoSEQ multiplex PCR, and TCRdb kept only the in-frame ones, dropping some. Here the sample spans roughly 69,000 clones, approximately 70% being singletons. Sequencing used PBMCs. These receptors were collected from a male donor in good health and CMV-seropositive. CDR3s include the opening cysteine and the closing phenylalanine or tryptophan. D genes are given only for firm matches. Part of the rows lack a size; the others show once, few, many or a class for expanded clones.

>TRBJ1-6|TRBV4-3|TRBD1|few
TGCGCCAGCAGCCAAGATCGGACAGGCGGGTCCTATAATTCACCCCTCCACTTT
CASSQDRTGGSYNSPLHF
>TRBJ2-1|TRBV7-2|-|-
TGTGCCAGCAGCCCCCAAGCCGGTAATGAGCAGTTCTTC
CASSPQAGNEQFF
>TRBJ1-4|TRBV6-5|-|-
TGTGCCAGCAGTTACTCGACAGGCGTTAATGAAAAACTGTTTTTT
CASSYSTGVNEKLFF
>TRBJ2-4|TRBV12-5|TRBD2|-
TGTGCTAGTGGTTTGGTACAAGCGGGAGATCGGAGGAACATTCAGTACTTC
CASGLVQAGDRRNIQYF
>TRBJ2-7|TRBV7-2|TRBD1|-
TGTGCCAGCAGCTTAGCCGGGACAGGGGGCTCGTACGAGCAGTACTTC
CASSLAGTGGSYEQYF
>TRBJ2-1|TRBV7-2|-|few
TGTGCCAGCAGCTCCCCTAGGGGGACGGCCGGTAGTGAGCAGTTCTTC
CASSSPRGTAGSEQFF
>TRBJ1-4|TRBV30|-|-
TGTGCCTGGAGTGTATCAGGACACCTTAATGAAAAACTGTTTTTT
CAWSVSGHLNEKLFF
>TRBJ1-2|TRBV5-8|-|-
TGTGCCAGCAGTGATCCAGGGATAGCTAACTATGGCTACACCTTC
CASSDPGIANYGYTF
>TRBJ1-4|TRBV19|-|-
TGTGCCAGTAGCGGAACCGCGGCGGTCAATGAAAAACTGTTTTTT
CASSGTAAVNEKLFF
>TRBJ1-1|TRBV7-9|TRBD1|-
TGTGCCAGCAGCCGAACAGGGGTCACTGAAGCTTTCTTT
CASSRTGVTEAFF